These 32 T cell receptor beta chains came from one sample sequenced in a study of T cell repertoires in cytomegalovirus infection. These receptors' targets are unknown. MiXCR, run by TCRdb on the reads, gives a single entry per CDR3 protein. The repertoire includes 550,000 to 850,000 distinct CDR3 sequences, 30% to 35% of them detected once, and roughly 18% sits in the top ten. The sample consisted of cultured PBMCs, taken from culture after CMV antigen stimulation. These receptors originate from a human donor in good health (CMV status not recorded). Some clones in this sample may be carry-over from other donors' samples.

In this sample, this clonotype turned up many times. The chain recombines TRBV7-2 with TRBJ2-3; 13 nucleotides match TRBD2. The germline V gene encodes CDR1 SGHTA and CDR2 FQGNSA. The CDR3 has 14 residues. The V and J ends lost 5 bases and 11 bases, in that order; junction bases with no gene match: 7. CDR3 in amino acids: CASSLTSGGGVQYF. DNA of the CDR3: TGTGCCAGCAGCCTCACTAGCGGGGGGGGTGTGCAGTATTTT.

This clonotype was detected a few times. This chain links TRBV12-3 or TRBV12-4 with TRBJ2-1, with unresolved D. CDR3 size: 13 residues. Trimming took off 4 bases at V and 5 bases at J, with 9 bases between the two ends. CDR3 region: CASSSGGNNEQFF. The CDR3 DNA sequence: TGTGCCAGCAGTTCCGGCGGAAACAATGAGCAGTTCTTC.

This clonotype was seen only a few times. The rearrangement uses TRBV6-6 and TRBJ2-3; either TRBD1 or TRBD2 may supply D (6 bases each). The CDR3 totals 15 residues. The V gene lost 7 bases and the J gene lost 5 bases, with 19 bases spanning the gap. Germline values: CDR1 MNHNY, CDR2 SVGAGI (reference sequence). In DNA form, the CDR3 reads TGTGCCAGCAAAGGGGGGACCCAGGCTATAGATACGCAGTATTTT. Translation gives CASKGGTQAIDTQYF.

This chain connects TRBV4-2 to TRBJ1-6; D is ambiguous. The CDR3 is 13 residues long. Germline values: CDR1 LGHNA, CDR2 YNFKEQ. V was shortened by 4 bases and J by 10 bases, with 11 bases between the two germline ends. DNA for the CDR3: TGTGCCAGCAGCCTCCGGGGAATCTCACCCCTCCACTTT. This codes for CASSLRGISPLHF.

This clonotype was observed at least ten times. The chain links TRBV7-2 to TRBJ2-7; D ambiguous. This CDR3 is built from 14 residues. Trimming shortened V by 1 base and J by 0 bases, and 7 bases separated the two germline ends. Germline CDR1 and CDR2: SGHTA and FQGNSA. The CDR3 spells CASSLGSASYEQYF. In DNA, the CDR3 is TGTGCCAGCAGCTTAGGCAGCGCCTCCTACGAGCAGTACTTC.

The sample holds a few counts of this clonotype. V gene TRBV7-8 combines with J gene TRBJ2-3, with no clear D. The germline gives CDR1 SGHVS, CDR2 FQNEAQ. V gave up 2 bases and J gave up 6 bases, with 6 bases separating them. The CDR3 is 12 amino acids. CDR3: CASSLSFDTQYF. CDR3 in DNA: TGTGCCAGCAGCTTAAGCTTCGATACGCAGTATTTT.

The chain recombines TRBV11-2 with TRBJ2-3; 11 nucleotides line up with TRBD1. Germline V gives CDR1 SGHAT, CDR2 FQNNGV. CDR3 length: 15 amino acids. Trimming removed 5 bases from V and 8 bases from J; junction bases left unmatched: 9. The CDR3 DNA sequence: TGTGCCAGCAGCCCCCTGGACAGGGGGCGCCTTACGCAGTATTTT. It codes for CASSPLDRGRLTQYF. Full variable domain (missing parts from reference TRBV11-2 and TRBJ2-3): EAGVAQSPRYKIIEKRQSVAFWCNPISGHATLYWYQQILGQGPKLLIQFQNNGVVDDSQLPKDRFSAERLKGVDSTLKIQPAKLEDSAVYLCASSPLDRGRLTQYFGPGTRLTVL.

The genes are TRBV20-1 and TRBJ2-3, with a weak D call TRBD1 (6 bases). The CDR3 consists of 15 residues. Per the germline V gene, CDR1 is DFQATT and CDR2 is SNEGSKA (reference sequence). The V end was cut by 5 bases, the J end by 0 bases, with 15 bases between. CDR3 sequence (DNA): TGCAGTGCTTCCGGGACAAAGACTAGCACAGATACGCAGTATTTT. This encodes CSASGTKTSTDTQYF.

The rearrangement joins TRBV12-3 or TRBV12-4 to TRBJ2-5; tentative D call: TRBD1 (6 bases). The V and J ends lost 5 bases and 3 bases respectively, with 13 bases between them. This CDR3 has 14 residues. In nucleotides, the CDR3 is TGTGCCAGCAGTCCTCAGGGGTCCGAAGAGACCCAGTACTTC. The encoded protein is CASSPQGSEETQYF.

This clonotype has a handful of counts. The chain has TRBV6-6 and TRBJ1-4; D unresolved. The CDR3 is 15 amino acids. The V and J ends lost 8 bases and 0 bases respectively, with 13 bases between them. CDR1 is MNHNY and CDR2 is SVGAGI in the germline V gene (reference sequence). The DNA of the CDR3 is TGTGCCAGCGGACCCAAGGCTGCAACTAATGAAAAACTGTTTTTT. Translation: CASGPKAATNEKLFF.

A few counts support this clonotype. The chain combines TRBV12-3 or TRBV12-4 with TRBJ2-2; no definite D call. Between the trimmed V and J ends, which lost 5 bases and 1 base, there was a span of 23 bases. CDR3 length: 19 residues. This chain's CDR3 is CASSPLEYGNLRNTGELFF. The CDR3 DNA sequence: TGTGCCAGCAGTCCTCTAGAATATGGCAATCTCAGGAACACCGGGGAGCTGTTTTTT.

At least ten counts were recorded for this clonotype. Mismatch with germline at one junction end may stem from a read error. Here the CDR3 reads CASSLAGVQETQYF. The CDR3 DNA reads TGTGCCAGCAGTTTAGCGGGAGTCCAAGAGACCCAGTACTTC. The chain recombines TRBV7-6 with TRBJ2-5, with TRBD2 matching over 9 bases. The germline gives CDR1 SGHVS, CDR2 FNYEAQ. The CDR3 is made up of 14 amino acids.

The V call is TRBV9, the J call TRBJ2-7; D uncertain. Trimming left V 3 bases short and J 5 bases short, with 18 bases between. The CDR3 length is 15 residues. Germline CDR1 and CDR2: SGDLS and YYNGEE. In nucleotides, the CDR3 is TGTGCCAGCAGCGCCAGAGGAGCGACCTACGACGAGCAGTACTTC. Translation gives CASSARGATYDEQYF.

This sequence joins TRBV7-2 and TRBJ2-5; 9 bases are shared with TRBD1. V was pared by 4 bases and J by 5 bases, with 8 bases of the junction left unmatched. The germline V gene has CDR1 SGHTA and CDR2 FQGNSA. CDR3 size: 15 residues. CDR3 protein: CASSWTPGTGETQYF. For the CDR3, the DNA is TGTGCCAGCAGCTGGACGCCCGGGACAGGGGAGACCCAGTACTTC. Together with reference TRBV7-2 and TRBJ2-5, the CDR3 gives the full variable domain: GAGVSQSPSNKVTEKGKDVELRCDPISGHTALYWYRQSLGQGLEFLIYFQGNSAPDKSGLPSDRFSAERTGGSVSTLTIQRTQQEDSAVYLCASSWTPGTGETQYFGPGTRLLVL.

V is TRBV5-1 and J is TRBJ2-1, with D tentatively TRBD1 (6 bases). V lost 5 bases and J 3 bases, leaving 15 bases between the germline ends. The germline V gene has CDR1 SGHRS and CDR2 YFSETQ. CDR3 length: 15 amino acids. CDR3 DNA: TGCGCCAGCAGTCCAGGGGAAGGTGACTACAATGAGCAGTTCTTC. This sequence encodes CASSPGEGDYNEQFF.

The V call is TRBV7-9, the J call TRBJ2-3; D possibly corresponds to TRBD1 (6 bases). CDR3 size: 15 residues. The V gene lost 6 bases and the J gene lost 1 base, with 14 bases spanning the gap. Germline CDR1 SEHNR, CDR2 FQNEAQ (reference sequence). The CDR3 nucleotides read TGTGCCAGCAGTTTACACAGGGTTCGCACAGATACGCAGTATTTT. Protein sequence: CASSLHRVRTDTQYF.

This clonotype was seen at least ten times. The chain combines TRBV7-2 with TRBJ2-3, with 9 nucleotides matching TRBD2. Trimming removed 2 bases from V and 2 bases from J; junction bases left unmatched: 2. The V gene's germline CDR1 is SGHTA and CDR2 FQGNSA. This CDR3 has 15 amino acids. CDR3 loop: CASSLRTSDTDTQYF. CDR3 coding DNA: TGTGCCAGCAGCTTAAGGACTAGCGACACAGATACGCAGTATTTT.

This clonotype was seen only a few times. The gene calls are TRBV12-3 or TRBV12-4 and TRBJ2-7; D assignment may be TRBD1 or TRBD2 (5 bases each). The CDR3 covers 15 residues. Trimming stripped 6 bases from V and 3 bases from J, with 18 bases between. CDR3 amino acids: CASSALLGELYEQYF. CDR3 in DNA: TGTGCCAGCAGCGCACTTCTGGGGGAGCTCTACGAGCAGTACTTC.

This clonotype was counted between two and nine times. The gene calls are TRBV12-3 or TRBV12-4 and TRBJ2-5; 9 nucleotides agree with TRBD2. V lost 2 bases to trimming and J lost 5 bases; unmatched junction nucleotides: 9. CDR3 length: 16 amino acids. CDR3: CASSLRRGGAGETQYF. Written as DNA, the CDR3 is TGTGCCAGCAGTTTAAGGCGCGGGGGGGCCGGGGAGACCCAGTACTTC.

This clonotype was counted between two and nine times. The rearrangement links TRBV30 to TRBJ1-2; the D gene is possibly TRBD1 (6 bases). This CDR3 is built from 15 residues. V lost 3 bases and J 8 bases, leaving 22 bases between the germline ends. CDR1 GTSNPN and CDR2 SVGIG come from the germline V gene (reference sequence). The CDR3 loop is CAWSPPVAGARGYTF. In nucleotides, the CDR3 is TGTGCCTGGAGCCCTCCGGTTGCGGGGGCGAGGGGCTACACCTTC.

This clonotype has only a few counts. The rearrangement joins TRBV20-1 to TRBJ2-1; D uncertain. The CDR3 consists of 11 residues. V lost 2 bases and J 8 bases, leaving 7 bases between the germline ends. Germline CDR1 and CDR2: DFQATT and SNEGSKA (reference sequence). The CDR3 sequence is CSARWIHEQFF. The CDR3 DNA reads as TGCAGTGCTAGATGGATCCATGAGCAGTTCTTC.

The J gene is TRBJ2-5, the V gene TRBV2; the match to TRBD2 covers 8 bases. The CDR3 totals 13 residues. Germline CDR1 and CDR2: SNHLY and FYNNEI. Unmatched junction bases numbered 6, after V lost 8 bases and J lost 4 bases. CDR3 bases: TGTGCCAGCGACGTCCGGGGGGGAGAGACCCAGTACTTC. Its protein product is CASDVRGGETQYF.

This clonotype has a count of ten or more. This sequence joins TRBV7-2 and TRBJ2-5; D is undetermined. This CDR3 is 13 amino acids long. CDR1 SGHTA and CDR2 FQGNSA come from the germline V gene. Trimming left V 3 bases short and J 5 bases short, with 10 bases between. In DNA, the CDR3 is TGTGCCAGCAGCTTGTCACCGGCGGAGACCCAGTACTTC. This translates into CASSLSPAETQYF.

The chain links TRBV5-3 to TRBJ2-5; D is undetermined. TRBV5-3 is an ORF; its function is uncertain. The V end was cut by 8 bases, the J end by 4 bases, with 15 bases between. This CDR3 spans 13 amino acids. The CDR3 loop is CASRQDSRETQYF. The CDR3 DNA reads as TGTGCCAGTAGACAAGATTCCAGAGAGACCCAGTACTTC.

The rearrangement uses TRBV7-8 and TRBJ1-5; TRBD1 is a possible D gene (5 bases). The CDR3 contains 14 residues. Germline values: CDR1 SGHVS, CDR2 FQNEAQ. The V gene lost 5 bases and the J gene lost 3 bases, with 11 bases spanning the gap. The CDR3 spells CASSLWTPNQPQHF. In DNA, the CDR3 is TGTGCCAGCAGCCTTTGGACACCCAATCAGCCCCAGCATTTT. The variable domain in full, with the rest retrieved from reference TRBV7-8 and TRBJ1-5, is GAGVSQSPRYKVAKRGQDVALRCDPISGHVSLFWYQQALGQGPEFLTYFQNEAQLDKSGLPSDRFFAERPEGSVSTLKIQRTQQEDSAVYLCASSLWTPNQPQHFGDGTRLSIL.

The chain joins TRBV19 to TRBJ1-2, with a weak D call TRBD1 (6 bases). The germline gives CDR1 LNHDA, CDR2 SQIVND (reference sequence). Trimming cost V 6 bases and J 0 bases, with 17 bases left between them. CDR3 length equals 16 residues. CDR3 amino acids: CASRPTGKATNYGYTF. The CDR3 nucleotides read TGTGCCAGTAGGCCGACAGGTAAAGCCACTAACTATGGCTACACCTTC.

The rearrangement uses TRBV20-1 and TRBJ2-7; D remains unclear. The CDR3 is made up of 13 amino acids. Germline assignment: CDR1 DFQATT and CDR2 SNEGSKA (reference sequence). V shed 4 bases and J shed 6 bases, with 16 bases lying between them. The CDR3: CSANKGPFSEQYF. DNA of the CDR3: TGCAGTGCTAACAAGGGTCCCTTTTCCGAGCAGTACTTC.

This clonotype was observed a few times. The gene calls are TRBV7-2 and TRBJ2-3; no firm D call. CDR1 is SGHTA and CDR2 is FQGNSA in the germline V gene. This CDR3 comprises 14 residues. V lost 4 bases, J lost 3 bases, and 11 bases lay in between. The CDR3 protein is CASSSDMGTDTQYF. The CDR3 DNA is TGTGCCAGCAGCTCTGACATGGGGACAGATACGCAGTATTTT.

This clonotype turned up a few times. The chain uses TRBV6-2 or TRBV6-3 and TRBJ2-7, with 8 bases matching TRBD2. The CDR3 runs 15 residues. Germline assignment: CDR1 MNHEY and CDR2 SVGEGT. Losses at the gene ends were 6 bases for V and 6 bases for J; bases not matched to a gene: 13. CDR3 amino acids: CASSRGVAGLGEQYF. CDR3 nucleotide sequence: TGTGCCAGCAGCCGTGGTGTAGCGGGGCTTGGCGAGCAGTACTTC.

This clonotype was seen a few times. The rearrangement links TRBV7-7 to TRBJ2-2; D not certain. Germline lookup yields CDR1 SSHAT and CDR2 FNYEAQ (reference sequence). Trimming removed 5 bases at V and 7 bases at J, with 14 bases between. The CDR3 contains 14 residues. CDR3 sequence: CASSPYSYGGELFF. CDR3 DNA sequence: TGTGCCAGCAGCCCCTACTCCTACGGCGGGGAGCTGTTTTTT.

This clonotype was found a few times. V and J are TRBV29-1 and TRBJ1-4; weak D call: TRBD1 (5 bases). Germline V gene data show CDR1 as SQVTM and CDR2 as ANQGSEA. The CDR3 is 14 residues long. Deletions cut 6 bases from V and 5 bases from J, with 16 bases between. CDR3 coding DNA: TGCAGCGTCGTCGGGGGGGGTGGAAATGAAAAACTGTTTTTT. Protein sequence: CSVVGGGGNEKLFF.

The chain has TRBV6-1 and TRBJ2-7, with 8 bases matching TRBD1. Germline V lookup: CDR1 MNHNS, CDR2 SASEGT. Trimming removed 6 bases from V and 7 bases from J; junction bases left unmatched: 14. There are 15 residues in the CDR3. The CDR3 nucleotides are TGTGCCAGCAGACCCGCCCGGACAGGGTCCCAGGAGCAGTACTTC. Encoded protein: CASRPARTGSQEQYF.